These T cell receptor beta chains were read from a single sample in a study of T cell responses to AZD1222 COVID-19 vaccine. Using immunoSEQ multiplex PCR, the repertoire was profiled, and TCRdb retains in-frame clones only, with some absent. The table records 84,000 or so clones, about 90% of them present only once. Sequenced here: peripheral blood, sampled on day 0 of MenACWY control vaccination. The receptor source for this set is an adult in good health. The conserved cysteine and the conserved F or W are not part of the CDR3 here. Each record gives: CDR3 length, clone size, V gene, J gene, CDR3 protein. Clone size appears in some rows only: once, few, many, or a class for an expanded clone.

CDR3 length: 14; clone size: .; V gene: TRBV7-9; J gene: TRBJ1-6; CDR3 protein: ASSATGNINNSPLH
CDR3 length: 10; clone size: .; V gene: TRBV10-3; J gene: TRBJ2-5; CDR3 protein: AISESGETQY
CDR3 length: 12; clone size: .; V gene: TRBV27; J gene: TRBJ1-1; CDR3 protein: ASSLKSYGPEAF
CDR3 length: 13; clone size: .; V gene: TRBV5-1; J gene: TRBJ2-3; CDR3 protein: ASSFSSGMVDTQY
CDR3 length: 12; clone size: .; V gene: TRBV24-1; J gene: TRBJ1-6; CDR3 protein: ATKMGQGGSPLH
CDR3 length: 13; clone size: .; V gene: TRBV28; J gene: TRBJ2-1; CDR3 protein: ASRRSGGAVGEQF
CDR3 length: 11; clone size: .; V gene: TRBV2; J gene: TRBJ1-2; CDR3 protein: ASTPHIGYGYT
CDR3 length: 11; clone size: once; V gene: TRBV6-5; J gene: TRBJ2-3; CDR3 protein: ASSNRLTDTQY
CDR3 length: 12; clone size: .; V gene: TRBV5-1; J gene: TRBJ1-1; CDR3 protein: ASSYQQGSLEAF
CDR3 length: 15; clone size: .; V gene: TRBV13; J gene: TRBJ2-1; CDR3 protein: ASSLPFLAGGPDEQF
CDR3 length: 12; clone size: .; V gene: TRBV2; J gene: TRBJ2-5; CDR3 protein: ASSEVSGGGTQY
CDR3 length: 12; clone size: .; V gene: TRBV7-8; J gene: TRBJ1-3; CDR3 protein: ASSLGPSGNTIY
CDR3 length: 11; clone size: .; V gene: TRBV4-1; J gene: TRBJ1-1; CDR3 protein: ASIRHLMTEAF
CDR3 length: 12; clone size: .; V gene: TRBV2; J gene: TRBJ1-5; CDR3 protein: ASSPLGQGEPQH
CDR3 length: 14; clone size: .; V gene: TRBV11-3; J gene: TRBJ2-2; CDR3 protein: ASSLRQGASTGELF
CDR3 length: 11; clone size: .; V gene: TRBV9; J gene: TRBJ2-1; CDR3 protein: ASGKEIDNEQF
CDR3 length: 12; clone size: .; V gene: TRBV6-6; J gene: TRBJ1-4; CDR3 protein: ASSYVGRDEKLF
CDR3 length: 13; clone size: .; V gene: TRBV7-2; J gene: TRBJ2-3; CDR3 protein: ASSLGAGGTDTQY
CDR3 length: 11; clone size: .; V gene: TRBV7-2; J gene: TRBJ2-7; CDR3 protein: ASSRTSGYEQY
CDR3 length: 13; clone size: .; V gene: TRBV6-5; J gene: TRBJ1-1; CDR3 protein: ASSYSAGPHTEAF
CDR3 length: 11; clone size: .; V gene: TRBV6-6; J gene: TRBJ1-6; CDR3 protein: AAAVDYNSPLH
CDR3 length: 10; clone size: .; V gene: TRBV19; J gene: TRBJ2-3; CDR3 protein: ASARGTDTQY
CDR3 length: 12; clone size: .; V gene: TRBV19; J gene: TRBJ1-5; CDR3 protein: ASSKDRAGQPQH
CDR3 length: 12; clone size: .; V gene: TRBV6-1; J gene: TRBJ1-2; CDR3 protein: ASSEARQGEGYT
CDR3 length: 13; clone size: .; V gene: TRBV29-1; J gene: TRBJ1-1; CDR3 protein: SFTPGRGGNTEAF
CDR3 length: 12; clone size: .; V gene: TRBV19; J gene: TRBJ2-5; CDR3 protein: ASSPTGNQETQY
CDR3 length: 13; clone size: .; V gene: TRBV14; J gene: TRBJ2-5; CDR3 protein: ASSQRGNNQETQY
CDR3 length: 11; clone size: .; V gene: TRBV28; J gene: TRBJ2-5; CDR3 protein: ASSLSIGETQY
CDR3 length: 14; clone size: .; V gene: TRBV5-1; J gene: TRBJ2-1; CDR3 protein: ASSGNSGSSYNEQF
CDR3 length: 12; clone size: once; V gene: TRBV6-1; J gene: TRBJ1-2; CDR3 protein: ASSEDTDRVGYT
CDR3 length: 12; clone size: few; V gene: TRBV6-5; J gene: TRBJ1-6; CDR3 protein: ASLGQASNSPLH
CDR3 length: 11; clone size: .; V gene: TRBV7-6; J gene: TRBJ1-1; CDR3 protein: ASSLGRESEAF
CDR3 length: 14; clone size: .; V gene: TRBV5-1; J gene: TRBJ2-5; CDR3 protein: ASSLAGIGGQETQY
CDR3 length: 13; clone size: few; V gene: TRBV19; J gene: TRBJ1-4; CDR3 protein: ASRQTDTTNEKLF
CDR3 length: 15; clone size: .; V gene: TRBV7-3; J gene: TRBJ2-3; CDR3 protein: ASSLTPVGTGTDTQY
CDR3 length: 13; clone size: .; V gene: TRBV28; J gene: TRBJ1-5; CDR3 protein: ASSGGSGRNQPQH
CDR3 length: 12; clone size: once; V gene: TRBV5-1; J gene: TRBJ2-7; CDR3 protein: ASSIRQGRNEQY
CDR3 length: 13; clone size: .; V gene: TRBV15; J gene: TRBJ1-5; CDR3 protein: ATSKFQVSNQPQH
CDR3 length: 13; clone size: .; V gene: TRBV7-8; J gene: TRBJ2-5; CDR3 protein: ASRAGTSGGETQY
CDR3 length: 13; clone size: .; V gene: TRBV4-2; J gene: TRBJ2-7; CDR3 protein: ASSQGGGDSYEQY
CDR3 length: 13; clone size: .; V gene: TRBV21-1; J gene: TRBJ1-2; CDR3 protein: ASSKSETRVFCYT
CDR3 length: 14; clone size: once; V gene: TRBV24-1; J gene: TRBJ2-2; CDR3 protein: ATSDTGTDYTGELF
CDR3 length: 11; clone size: .; V gene: TRBV28; J gene: TRBJ1-4; CDR3 protein: ATGTGGGEKLF
CDR3 length: 13; clone size: .; V gene: TRBV7-9; J gene: TRBJ2-1; CDR3 protein: ASSIGGAGYNEQF
CDR3 length: 12; clone size: once; V gene: TRBV19; J gene: TRBJ2-2; CDR3 protein: ASTLARTTGELF
CDR3 length: 13; clone size: once; V gene: TRBV19; J gene: TRBJ2-3; CDR3 protein: ASSDRGLGADTQY
CDR3 length: 12; clone size: .; V gene: TRBV5-1; J gene: TRBJ1-1; CDR3 protein: ASSLLGGRTEAF
CDR3 length: 9; clone size: .; V gene: TRBV21-1; J gene: TRBJ2-3; CDR3 protein: ASSNEGAQY
CDR3 length: 12; clone size: .; V gene: TRBV7-2; J gene: TRBJ1-1; CDR3 protein: ASSLEVAETEAF
CDR3 length: 11; clone size: .; V gene: TRBV29-1; J gene: TRBJ2-1; CDR3 protein: SSEGIAGVEQF
CDR3 length: 13; clone size: .; V gene: TRBV19; J gene: TRBJ2-1; CDR3 protein: ASSIPGRGGNEQF
CDR3 length: 11; clone size: .; V gene: TRBV2; J gene: TRBJ1-5; CDR3 protein: ASSGDREQPQH
CDR3 length: 13; clone size: .; V gene: TRBV5-6; J gene: TRBJ1-1; CDR3 protein: ASSLWTGPDTEAF
CDR3 length: 8; clone size: .; V gene: TRBV6-4; J gene: TRBJ1-4; CDR3 protein: ASLIRGLF
CDR3 length: 12; clone size: .; V gene: TRBV5-1; J gene: TRBJ2-7; CDR3 protein: ASSPGSLTNEQY
CDR3 length: 13; clone size: few; V gene: TRBV24-1; J gene: TRBJ2-2; CDR3 protein: ATSDFGTAAGELF
CDR3 length: 14; clone size: .; V gene: TRBV5-1; J gene: TRBJ2-1; CDR3 protein: ASSSSTGMGYNEQF
CDR3 length: 9; clone size: .; V gene: TRBV10-3; J gene: TRBJ1-2; CDR3 protein: AISEGPGYT
CDR3 length: 11; clone size: .; V gene: TRBV19; J gene: TRBJ1-5; CDR3 protein: ASKQGSNQPQH